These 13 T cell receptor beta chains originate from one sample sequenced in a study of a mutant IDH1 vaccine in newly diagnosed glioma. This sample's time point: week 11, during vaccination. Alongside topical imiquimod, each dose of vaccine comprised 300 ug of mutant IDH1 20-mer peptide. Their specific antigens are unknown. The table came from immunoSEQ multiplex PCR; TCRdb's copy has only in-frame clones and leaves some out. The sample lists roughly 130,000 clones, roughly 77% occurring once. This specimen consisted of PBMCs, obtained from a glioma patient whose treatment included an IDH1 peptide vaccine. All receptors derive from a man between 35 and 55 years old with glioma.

CDR3: CASSSGNTEAFF. CDR3 nucleotide sequence: TGCGCCAGCAGTAGCGGGAACACTGAAGCTTTCTTT. This sequence joins TRBV5-1 and TRBJ1-1; no reliable D call. This CDR3 spans 12 amino acids. Germline CDR1 is SGHRS and CDR2 is YFSETQ. The V and J ends lost 5 bases and 1 base respectively, with 6 bases between them.

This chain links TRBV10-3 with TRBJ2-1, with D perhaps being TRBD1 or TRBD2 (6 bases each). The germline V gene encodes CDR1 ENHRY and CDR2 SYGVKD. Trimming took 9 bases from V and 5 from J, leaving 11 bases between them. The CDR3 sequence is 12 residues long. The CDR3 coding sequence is TGTGCCATTGGGGGGCGGGACAATGAGCAGTTCTTC. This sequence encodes CAIGGRDNEQFF.

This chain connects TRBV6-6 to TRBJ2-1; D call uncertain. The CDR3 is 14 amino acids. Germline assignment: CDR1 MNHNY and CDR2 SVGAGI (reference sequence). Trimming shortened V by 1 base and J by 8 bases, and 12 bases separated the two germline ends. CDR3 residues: CASSYLARGDEQFF. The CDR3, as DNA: TGTGCCAGCAGTTACTTGGCTAGAGGCGATGAGCAGTTCTTC.

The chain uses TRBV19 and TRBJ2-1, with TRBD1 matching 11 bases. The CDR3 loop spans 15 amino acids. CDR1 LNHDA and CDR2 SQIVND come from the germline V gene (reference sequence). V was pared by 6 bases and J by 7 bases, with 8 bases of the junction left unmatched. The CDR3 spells CASSVGGTGGNEQFF. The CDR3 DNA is TGTGCCAGTAGCGTCGGCGGGACAGGGGGTAATGAGCAGTTCTTC. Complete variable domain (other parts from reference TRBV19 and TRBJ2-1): DGGITQSPKYLFRKEGQNVTLSCEQNLNHDAMYWYRQDPGQGLRLIYYSQIVNDFQKGDIAEGYSVSREKKESFPLTVTSAQKNPTAFYLCASSVGGTGGNEQFFGPGTRLTVL.

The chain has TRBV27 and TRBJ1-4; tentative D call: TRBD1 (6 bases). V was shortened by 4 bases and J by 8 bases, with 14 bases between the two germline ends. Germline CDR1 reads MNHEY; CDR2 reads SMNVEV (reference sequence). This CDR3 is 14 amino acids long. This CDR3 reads CASSSRGFWEKLFF. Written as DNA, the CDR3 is TGTGCCAGCAGTTCGAGGGGGTTTTGGGAAAAACTGTTTTTT.

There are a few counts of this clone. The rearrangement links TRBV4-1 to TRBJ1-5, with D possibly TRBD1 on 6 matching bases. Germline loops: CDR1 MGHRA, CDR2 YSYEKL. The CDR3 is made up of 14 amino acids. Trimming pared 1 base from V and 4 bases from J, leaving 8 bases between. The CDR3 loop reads CASSQATGNQPQHF. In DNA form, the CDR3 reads TGCGCCAGCAGCCAAGCTACAGGGAATCAGCCCCAGCATTTT.

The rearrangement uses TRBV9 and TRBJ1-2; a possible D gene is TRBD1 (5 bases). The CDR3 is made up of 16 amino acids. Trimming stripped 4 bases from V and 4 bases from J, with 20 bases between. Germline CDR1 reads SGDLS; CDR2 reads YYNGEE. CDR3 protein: CASSPEPTANAYGYTF. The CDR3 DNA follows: TGTGCCAGCAGCCCAGAACCGACAGCGAATGCCTATGGCTACACCTTC. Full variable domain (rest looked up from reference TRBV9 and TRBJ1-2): DSGVTQTPKHLITATGQRVTLRCSPRSGDLSVYWYQQSLDQGLQFLIQYYNGEERAKGNILERFSAQQFPDLHSELNLSSLELGDSALYFCASSPEPTANAYGYTFGSGTRLTVV.

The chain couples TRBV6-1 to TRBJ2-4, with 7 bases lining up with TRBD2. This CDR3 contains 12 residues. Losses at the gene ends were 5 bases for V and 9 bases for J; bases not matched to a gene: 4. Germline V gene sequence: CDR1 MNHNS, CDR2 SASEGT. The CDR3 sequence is CASSRGEVIQYF. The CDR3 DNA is TGTGCCAGCAGTCGGGGGGAGGTCATTCAGTACTTC.

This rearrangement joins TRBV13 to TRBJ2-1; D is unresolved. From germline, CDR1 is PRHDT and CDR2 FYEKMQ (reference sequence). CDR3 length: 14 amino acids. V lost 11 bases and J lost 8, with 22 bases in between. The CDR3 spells CASFKTLGGHEQFF. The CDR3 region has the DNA TGTGCCTCATTCAAGACATTAGGCGGCCATGAGCAGTTCTTC. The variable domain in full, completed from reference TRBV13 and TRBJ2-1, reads AAGVIQSPRHLIKEKRETATLKCYPIPRHDTVYWYQQGPGQDPQFLISFYEKMQSDKGSIPDRFSAQQFSDYHSELNMSSLELGDSALYFCASFKTLGGHEQFFGPGTRLTVL.

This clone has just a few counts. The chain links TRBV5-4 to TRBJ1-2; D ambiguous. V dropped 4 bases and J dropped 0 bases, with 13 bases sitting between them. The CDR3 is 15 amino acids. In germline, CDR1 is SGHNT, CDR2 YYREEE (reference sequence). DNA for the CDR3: TGTGCCAGCAGCCAAGCACTTCAGACTAACTATGGCTACACCTTC. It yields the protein CASSQALQTNYGYTF.

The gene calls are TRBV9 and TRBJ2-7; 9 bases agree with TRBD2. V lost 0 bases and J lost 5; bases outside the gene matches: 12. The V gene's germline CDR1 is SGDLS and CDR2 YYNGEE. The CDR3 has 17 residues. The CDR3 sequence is CASSVGRGRGGLHEQYF. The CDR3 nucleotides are TGTGCCAGCAGCGTAGGCAGAGGGCGGGGGGGTCTCCACGAGCAGTACTTC.

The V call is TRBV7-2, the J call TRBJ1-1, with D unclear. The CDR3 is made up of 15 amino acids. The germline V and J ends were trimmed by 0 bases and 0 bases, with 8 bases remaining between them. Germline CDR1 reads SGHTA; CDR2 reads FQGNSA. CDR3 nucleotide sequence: TGTGCCAGCAGCTTAGCCGGCAATATGAACACTGAAGCTTTCTTT. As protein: CASSLAGNMNTEAFF. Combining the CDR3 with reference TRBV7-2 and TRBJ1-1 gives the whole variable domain GAGVSQSPSNKVTEKGKDVELRCDPISGHTALYWYRQSLGQGLEFLIYFQGNSAPDKSGLPSDRFSAERTGGSVSTLTIQRTQQEDSAVYLCASSLAGNMNTEAFFGQGTRLTVV.

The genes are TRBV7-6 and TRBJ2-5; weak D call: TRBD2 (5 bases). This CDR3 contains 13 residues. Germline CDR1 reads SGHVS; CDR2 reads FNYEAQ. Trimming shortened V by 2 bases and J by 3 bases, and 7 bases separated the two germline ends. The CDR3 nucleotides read TGTGCCAGCAGCTTAAAAGCGGAAGAGACCCAGTACTTC. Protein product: CASSLKAEETQYF.